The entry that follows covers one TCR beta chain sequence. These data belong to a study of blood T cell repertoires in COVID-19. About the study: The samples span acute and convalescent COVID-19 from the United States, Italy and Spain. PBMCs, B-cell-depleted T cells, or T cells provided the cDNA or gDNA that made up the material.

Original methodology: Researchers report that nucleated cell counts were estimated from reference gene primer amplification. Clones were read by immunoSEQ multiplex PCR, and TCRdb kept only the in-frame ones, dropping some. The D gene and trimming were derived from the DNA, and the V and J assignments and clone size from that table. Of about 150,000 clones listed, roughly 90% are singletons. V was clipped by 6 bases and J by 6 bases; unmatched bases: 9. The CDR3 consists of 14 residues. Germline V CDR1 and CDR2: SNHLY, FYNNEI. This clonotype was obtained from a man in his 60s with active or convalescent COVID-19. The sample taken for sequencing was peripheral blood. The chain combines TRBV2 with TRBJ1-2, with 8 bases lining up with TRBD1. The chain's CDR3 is CASSADRVSNGYTF. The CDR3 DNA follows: TGTGCCAGCAGCGCGGACAGGGTATCTAATGGCTACACCTTC.